The next 5 T cell receptor beta chains were all read from a single sample in a study of T cells in Graves' hyperthyroidism and ophthalmopathy. The TCR beta CDR3 regions underwent amplification using RNA transcripts as the source. In the first-round RT-PCR of the TCR CDR3, the HTBI primer set was used. TCRdb reprocessed the multiplex PCR reads with MiXCR, giving one entry per CDR3 protein. The sample records 550,000 to 700,000 distinct CDR3 sequences, about 43% being singletons. Input material: peripheral blood or thyroid tissue (not recorded which). The receptors stem from an adult woman with Graves' disease, either hyperthyroidism or ophthalmopathy (not recorded which).

This chain joins TRBV10-3 and TRBJ1-5, with 7 bases matching TRBD1. Germline CDR1 ENHRY, CDR2 SYGVKD. The CDR3 spans 16 residues. Trimming cost V 4 bases and J 0 bases; bases outside gene matches: 6. The CDR3 region is CAISARDRASNQPQHF. The CDR3 DNA sequence: TGTGCCATCAGTGCGAGAGACAGGGCTAGCAATCAGCCCCAGCATTTT.

This clonotype was seen only a few times. This chain connects TRBV4-1 to TRBJ2-7; 8 bases are a match to TRBD1. CDR3 length: 17 residues. The V gene's germline CDR1 is MGHRA and CDR2 YSYEKL. V lost 4 bases, J lost 5 bases, and 16 bases stayed unmatched. This chain's CDR3 is CASSLDPGGTRLDEQYF. The CDR3 nucleotides are TGCGCCAGCAGCCTCGACCCAGGGGGCACACGGCTCGACGAGCAGTACTTC.

This clonotype was picked up many times. CDR3 nucleotides: TGTGCCAGCAGCCCGCGGTACTTC. As protein: CASSPRYF. This sequence joins TRBV3-1 and TRBJ2-7, with D uncertain. Trimming pared 4 bases from V and 12 bases from J, leaving 4 bases between. The CDR3 spans 8 residues. Germline V gene sequence: CDR1 LGHDT, CDR2 YNNKEL (reference sequence).

This chain uses TRBV7-3 with TRBJ2-5; D call uncertain. The germline V gene encodes CDR1 SGHTA and CDR2 FQGTGA. Between the trimmed V and J ends, which lost 5 bases and 7 bases, there was a span of 11 bases. This CDR3 has 12 amino acids. CDR3 sequence: CASSRRYGTQYF. In nucleotides, the CDR3 is TGTGCCAGCAGCCGACGATACGGGACCCAGTACTTC.

The chain uses TRBV14 and TRBJ2-5, with 15 bases matching TRBD2. The germline V gene encodes CDR1 SGHDN and CDR2 FVKESK. Losses at the gene ends were 3 bases for V and 3 bases for J; bases not matched to a gene: 5. The CDR3 loop spans 17 amino acids. CDR3 sequence: CASSHGLAGGPEETQYF. CDR3 nucleotide sequence: TGTGCCAGCAGCCATGGACTAGCGGGAGGGCCGGAAGAGACCCAGTACTTC.